Listed below are T cell receptor beta chains from one sample, sequenced in a study of CD8 T cells in ankylosing spondylitis. TCRdb ran MiXCR on the 5' RACE reads and lists one entry per CDR3 protein. The table shows 230,000 or so distinct CDR3 sequences, with 20% to 30% occurring only once. Sample: blood, either unsorted or a sorted T cell fraction (not recorded which). These TCRs come from a male donor with ankylosing spondylitis or in good health (not recorded which). Each CDR3 is given with its conserved first and last residue. A D gene is named only where the DNA matches it firmly. The listing skips clone size in some rows; elsewhere it reads once, few, many or a size class.

size | J | D | V | DNA | CDR3
many | TRBJ1-2 | TRBD1 | TRBV20-1 | TGCAGTGCTACCCTACAGGGGAACTATGGCTACACCTTC | CSATLQGNYGYTF
few | TRBJ2-7 | TRBD2 | TRBV6-2/TRBV6-3 | TGTGCCAGCAGTTCCTGGACTAGCGGGCGCTACGAGCAGTACTTC | CASSSWTSGRYEQYF
- | TRBJ2-7 | - | TRBV20-1 | TGCAGTGCTAGAGATATAGGACAGACCTCCTACGAGCAGTACTTC | CSARDIGQTSYEQYF
once | TRBJ2-7 | TRBD2 | TRBV6-2/TRBV6-3 | TGTGCCAGCACCGACCTGGGGAGGGACGAGCAGTACTTC | CASTDLGRDEQYF
many | TRBJ2-7 | - | TRBV10-3 | TGTGCCATCGGCAACTCCTACGAGCAGTACTTC | CAIGNSYEQYF
many | TRBJ2-7 | TRBD2 | TRBV20-1 | TGCAGTGCTGCATTCGGGACTACCTACGAGCAGTACTTC | CSAAFGTTYEQYF
- | TRBJ2-5 | TRBD2 | TRBV4-1 | TGCGCCAGCAGCCAGGTTACTCTAGCGGGGCAAGAGACCCAGTACTTC | CASSQVTLAGQETQYF
many | TRBJ2-7 | - | TRBV20-1 | TGCAGTGCAGGGGGGGGATCCTACGAGCAGTACTTC | CSAGGGSYEQYF
many | TRBJ2-5 | - | TRBV20-1 | TGCAGTGCTAGAAATAACAGGGCCGAGACCCAGTACTTC | CSARNNRAETQYF
- | TRBJ2-5 | TRBD2 | TRBV7-3 | TGTGCCAGCAGCTTATTGCGGGGGAGGGGAGAGACCCAGTACTTC | CASSLLRGRGETQYF
- | TRBJ2-1 | TRBD2 | TRBV6-5 | TGTGCCAGCAGTTTAGCGGGGGGGCGTGTCAATGAGCAGTTCTTC | CASSLAGGRVNEQFF
- | TRBJ2-5 | TRBD1 | TRBV5-1 | TGCGCCAGCAGCACCGAGGACAGGACCCAAGAGACCCAGTACTTC | CASSTEDRTQETQYF
- | TRBJ2-5 | - | TRBV4-1 | TGCGCCAGCAGCCAATTCGGGCTAGGTTTGGAGACCCAGTACTTC | CASSQFGLGLETQYF
- | TRBJ2-4 | - | TRBV20-1 | TGCAGTGCTAGGGGGTCTAGGGAACTAGCCGTGTCCAAAAACATTCAGTACTTC | CSARGSRELAVSKNIQYF